What follows are 25 T cell receptor beta chains derived from one specimen sequenced in a study of T cells in narcolepsy. The repertoire was sequenced with immunoSEQ multiplex PCR; TCRdb's copy has only in-frame clones and lacks some. The table shows fewer than 40,000 clones, with under 90% occurring only once. Sequenced sample: CD45RA- memory CD4+ T cells from PBMCs. Receptors were obtained from a human donor with narcolepsy.

Details on this clone: Sequence at one end of the junction differs from germline and may be a read error. This chain joins TRBV18 and TRBJ1-2; D is unclear. Germline V CDR1 and CDR2: KGHSH, LQKENI. The CDR3 length is 13 residues. The CDR3 is CASSPGDDGGYAF. CDR3 in DNA: TGTGCCAGCTCACCCGGGGATGATGGAGGCTACGCCTTC.

The chain carries TRBV10-3 and TRBJ2-1; 9 bases fit TRBD2. The V gene end was trimmed by 6 bases and the J gene end by 10 bases; junction bases not matched to a gene: 13. The CDR3 totals 15 residues. Looked up from germline, CDR1 is ENHRY and CDR2 is SYGVKD. CDR3 sequence: CAIRATGTSRPEQFF. As DNA, the CDR3 is TGTGCCATCAGAGCCACTGGGACTAGCAGACCGGAGCAGTTCTTC.

CDR3 sequence reads: CASRPQNQPQHF. In DNA, the CDR3 is TGTGCCAGTCGACCTCAAAATCAGCCCCAGCATTTT. The rearrangement joins TRBV28 to TRBJ1-5; D is uncertain. Looked up from germline, CDR1 is MDHEN and CDR2 is SYDVKM. There are 12 residues in the CDR3. V was clipped by 9 bases and J by 4 bases, with 10 bases between them.

The V and J genes are TRBV7-2 and TRBJ2-3; D may be TRBD2 (6 bases). The V and J ends lost 5 bases and 0 bases respectively, with 9 bases between them. This CDR3 comprises 14 residues. CDR1 and CDR2 (germline): SGHTA, FQGNSA. The CDR3 loop is CASSAGYSTDTQYF. As DNA, the CDR3 is TGTGCCAGCAGCGCGGGGTACAGCACAGATACGCAGTATTTT.

This clone turned up a few times. Written as DNA, the CDR3 is TGCGCCAGCAGTGAGCACCCCTTGGGACAGTTCCTAGCCAAAAACATTCAGTACTTC. Translated: CASSEHPLGQFLAKNIQYF. The genes are TRBV10-1 and TRBJ2-4; 7 bases fit TRBD1. V gave up 2 bases and J gave up 0 bases; unmatched junction bases: 13. The germline CDR1 and CDR2 sequences are WNHNN and SYGVQD (reference sequence). This CDR3 comprises 19 residues.

The sample holds a few counts of this clone. The gene calls are TRBV6-1 and TRBJ1-2, with 11 bases that match TRBD1. This CDR3 spans 14 amino acids. Trimming at V came to 3 bases and at J to 7 bases, leaving 4 bases not matched to a gene. Germline CDR1 is MNHNS and CDR2 is SASEGT. As DNA, the CDR3 is TGTGCCAGCAGTGATCGGACAGGGGGCGGTGGCTACACCTTC. It codes for CASSDRTGGGGYTF.

This sequence joins TRBV7-9 and TRBJ1-1; D unresolved. The germline gives CDR1 SEHNR, CDR2 FQNEAQ (reference sequence). Trimming left V 5 bases short and J 0 bases short, with 13 bases between. The CDR3 is 15 amino acids. The CDR3 DNA follows: TGTGCCAGCAGCAAGAGGCAGACACTGAACACTGAAGCTTTCTTT. Its protein product is CASSKRQTLNTEAFF.

This clone is a singleton in its sample. This chain uses TRBV10-3 with TRBJ2-7; tentatively, D is TRBD2 (6 bases). Germline assignment: CDR1 ENHRY and CDR2 SYGVKD. The germline V and J ends were trimmed by 3 bases and 5 bases, with 8 bases remaining between them. The CDR3 sequence is 12 residues long. The CDR3 bases are TGTGCCATCAGTGATTGGGAGGACGAGCAGTACGTC. Translated: CAISDWEDEQYV.

The chain uses TRBV10-2 and TRBJ2-5, with D perhaps matching TRBD2 (6 bases). The V end lost 4 bases, the J end lost 4 bases, and 16 bases lay between the germline ends. Germline V lookup: CDR1 WSHSY, CDR2 SAAADI. The CDR3 extends over 15 amino acids. The CDR3 region is CASSVGLNLGETQYF. CDR3 nucleotides: TGCGCCAGCAGTGTGGGACTGAACCTAGGAGAGACCCAGTACTTC.

The rearrangement joins TRBV4-2 to TRBJ1-3, with 10 bases identical to TRBD1. The CDR3 runs 16 residues. With V trimmed by 4 bases and J by 2 bases, 5 bases remained unmatched. Looked up from germline, CDR1 is LGHNA and CDR2 is YNFKEQ. DNA for the CDR3: TGTGCCAGCAGCCCGACCGGGACAGGGGCTGGAAACACCATATATTTT. Residues: CASSPTGTGAGNTIYF.

The J gene is TRBJ1-1, the V gene TRBV25-1; D not certain. CDR3 length: 11 amino acids. V was shortened by 3 bases and J by 1 base, with 0 bases between the two germline ends. The germline gives CDR1 MGHDK, CDR2 SYGVNS. The CDR3 region has the DNA TGTGCCAGCAGTGAGAACACTGAAGCTTTCTTT. Protein sequence: CASSENTEAFF.

This clone was observed a handful of times. V is TRBV5-4 and J is TRBJ1-2; D may be TRBD1 (5 bases). The CDR3 has 14 residues. Deletions cut 4 bases from V and 2 bases from J, with 12 bases between. Looked up from germline, CDR1 is SGHNT and CDR2 is YYREEE (reference sequence). The CDR3 protein is CASSTDIRNYGYTF. CDR3 bases: TGTGCCAGCAGCACGGACATCAGAAACTATGGCTACACCTTC.

The genes are TRBV14 and TRBJ1-6, with no clear D. The CDR3 sequence is 13 residues long. Germline V gives CDR1 SGHDN, CDR2 FVKESK. V gave up 6 bases and J gave up 4 bases, with 7 bases separating them. CDR3: CASRDGYNSPLHF. DNA for the CDR3: TGTGCCAGCAGGGACGGGTATAATTCACCCCTCCACTTT.

This clone has more than one count but fewer than ten. The chain recombines TRBV6-5 with TRBJ1-1, with no clear D. Per germline, CDR1 MNHEY and CDR2 SVGAGI. Between the trimmed V and J ends, which lost 2 bases and 5 bases, there was a span of 12 bases. The CDR3 consists of 14 residues. Here the CDR3 DNA reads TGTGCCAGCAGTTACGATGGGCTGGGGACTGAAGCTTTCTTT. This translates into CASSYDGLGTEAFF.

In nucleotides, the CDR3 is TGTGCCAGCACCAGGACTAGCGGAACAGATACGCAGTATTTT. It encodes CASTRTSGTDTQYF. The rearrangement uses TRBV7-3 and TRBJ2-3; TRBD2 aligns across 10 bases. V was clipped by 7 bases and J by 3 bases; unmatched bases: 4. The CDR3 contains 14 residues. In germline, CDR1 is SGHTA, CDR2 FQGTGA.

The gene calls are TRBV30 and TRBJ1-1; 11 bases align to TRBD1. Germline CDR1 is GTSNPN and CDR2 is SVGIG (reference sequence). The length of the CDR3 is 15 residues. V gave up 1 base and J gave up 4 bases; unmatched junction bases: 5. CDR3 region: CAWSALGTGGTEAFF. CDR3 nucleotide sequence: TGTGCCTGGAGTGCCCTAGGGACAGGGGGCACTGAAGCTTTCTTT.

The V call is TRBV6-6, the J call TRBJ2-7; D is uncertain. CDR3 length: 11 residues. V lost 7 bases to trimming and J lost 7 bases, with 11 bases between them. From germline, CDR1 is MNHNY and CDR2 SVGAGI (reference sequence). CDR3 DNA: TGTGCCAGCACCCACGGTGGGGAGCAGTACTTC. This encodes CASTHGGEQYF.

The genes are TRBV11-2 and TRBJ1-1; TRBD1 aligns across 9 bases. Per germline, CDR1 SGHAT and CDR2 FQNNGV. The J segment lost 4 bases and the V segment lost 5 bases, leaving 8 bases of the junction unmatched. The CDR3 loop spans 15 amino acids. The CDR3 DNA follows: TGTGCCAGCAGCACCGGGATGACAGGGGGCACTGAAGCTTTCTTT. It codes for CASSTGMTGGTEAFF.

The chain links TRBV7-2 to TRBJ1-6; D remains unclear. Germline lookup yields CDR1 SGHTA and CDR2 FQGNSA. V lost 1 base and J 10 bases, leaving 5 bases between the germline ends. The CDR3 runs 12 residues. The CDR3 DNA reads as TGTGCCAGCAGCTTAGTAAGGTCACCCCTCCACTTT. Its protein product is CASSLVRSPLHF.

On this clone: Its ends do not fully match the called genes, so a read error is possible. This chain links TRBV6-4 with TRBJ2-3; 11 nucleotides line up with TRBD1. CDR3 length equals 16 residues. CDR1 is MRHNA, CDR2 SNTAGT, per germline. The CDR3 nucleotides read TGTGCCTGCAGTGAAAGGGGACAGGGGGGCACAGATACGCAGTATTTT. Encoded protein: CACSERGQGGTDTQYF.

The V and J genes are TRBV28 and TRBJ2-7, with 9 bases fitting TRBD2. The CDR3 totals 15 residues. In germline, CDR1 is MDHEN, CDR2 SYDVKM. After removal of 4 bases from V and 2 bases from J, the junction contained 6 bases not matched to a gene. CDR3 region: CASSWAGGPTYEQYF. CDR3 DNA sequence: TGTGCCAGCAGTTGGGCGGGAGGGCCGACCTACGAGCAGTACTTC.

This clone was picked up one time. V usage is TRBV6-1 and J usage is TRBJ1-2, with D tentatively TRBD1 (5 bases). The CDR3 loop spans 13 amino acids. V was cut by 1 base and J by 9 bases, with 12 bases left in between. Germline assignment: CDR1 MNHNS and CDR2 SASEGT. The CDR3 DNA reads TGTGCCAGCAGTGAAGGGAGGGGAGGACGCTACACCTTC. Its protein product is CASSEGRGGRYTF.

The V gene is TRBV30, the J gene TRBJ1-2; D is perhaps TRBD1 (5 bases). The CDR3 runs 12 residues. The germline V and J ends were trimmed by 5 bases and 2 bases, with 9 bases remaining between them. The germline CDR1 and CDR2 sequences are GTSNPN and SVGIG (reference sequence). CDR3: CAWRGQNYGYTF. The CDR3 DNA reads as TGTGCCTGGCGTGGACAAAACTATGGCTACACCTTC.

The chain couples TRBV4-2 to TRBJ2-5, with 9 bases lining up with TRBD2. This CDR3 has 17 residues. Losses at the gene ends were 4 bases for V and 5 bases for J; bases not matched to a gene: 14. Germline values: CDR1 LGHNA, CDR2 YNFKEQ. CDR3 nucleotide sequence: TGTGCCAGCAGCCCCGAAAGCGGGGGGTTAGGGGAGGAGACCCAGTACTTC. It is translated as CASSPESGGLGEETQYF.

This clone was detected once. The J gene is TRBJ1-2, the V gene TRBV5-6, with 8 bases matching TRBD1. The CDR3 consists of 14 residues. The germline V gene has CDR1 SGHDT and CDR2 YYEEEE. V lost 4 bases and J lost 4; bases outside the gene matches: 6. This CDR3 is CASSARTGSYGYTF. DNA of the CDR3: TGTGCCAGCAGCGCCCGGACAGGGAGCTATGGCTACACCTTC.